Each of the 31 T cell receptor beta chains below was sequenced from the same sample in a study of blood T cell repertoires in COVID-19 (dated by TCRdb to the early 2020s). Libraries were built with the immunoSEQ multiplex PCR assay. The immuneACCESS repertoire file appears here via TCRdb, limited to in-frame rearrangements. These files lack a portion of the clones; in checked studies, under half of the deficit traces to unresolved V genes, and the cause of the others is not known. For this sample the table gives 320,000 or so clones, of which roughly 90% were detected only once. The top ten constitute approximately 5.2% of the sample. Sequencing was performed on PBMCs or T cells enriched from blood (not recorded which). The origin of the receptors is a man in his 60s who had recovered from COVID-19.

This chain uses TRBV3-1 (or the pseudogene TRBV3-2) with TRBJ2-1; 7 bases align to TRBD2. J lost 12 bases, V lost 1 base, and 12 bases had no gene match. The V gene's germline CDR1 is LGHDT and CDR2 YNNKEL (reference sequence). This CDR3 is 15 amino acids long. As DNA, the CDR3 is TGTGCCAGCAGCCAAGGAATAGGACTAGTTCTGGGGCAGTTCTTC. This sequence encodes CASSQGIGLVLGQFF.

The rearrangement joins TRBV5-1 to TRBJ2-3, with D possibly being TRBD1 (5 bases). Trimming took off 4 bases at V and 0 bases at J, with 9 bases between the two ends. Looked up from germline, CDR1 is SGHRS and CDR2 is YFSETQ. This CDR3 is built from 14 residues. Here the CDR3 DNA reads TGCGCCAGCAGCATGGACACCAGCACAGATACGCAGTATTTT. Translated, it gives CASSMDTSTDTQYF.

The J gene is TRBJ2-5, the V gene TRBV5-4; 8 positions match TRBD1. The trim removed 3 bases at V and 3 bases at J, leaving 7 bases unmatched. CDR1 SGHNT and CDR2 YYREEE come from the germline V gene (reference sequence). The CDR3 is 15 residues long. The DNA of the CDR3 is TGTGCCAGCAGCTGGGGACAGGCCCGGGAAGAGACCCAGTACTTC. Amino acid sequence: CASSWGQAREETQYF.

The CDR3 reads CASSQDEFREQYF. The DNA for the CDR3 is TGCGCCAGCAGCCAAGATGAGTTCCGCGAGCAGTACTTC. This chain connects TRBV4-1 to TRBJ2-7; D gene ambiguous. Trimming left V 0 bases short and J 6 bases short, with 9 bases between. This CDR3 comprises 13 residues. Germline loops: CDR1 MGHRA, CDR2 YSYEKL.

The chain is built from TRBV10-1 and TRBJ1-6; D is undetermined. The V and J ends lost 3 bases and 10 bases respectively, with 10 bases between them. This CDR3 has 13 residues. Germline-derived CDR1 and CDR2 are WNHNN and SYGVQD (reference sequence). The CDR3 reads CASSDGVSSPLHF. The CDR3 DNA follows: TGCGCCAGCAGTGACGGGGTCAGCTCACCCCTCCACTTT.

The CDR3 spells CASSYSTGRPLQETQYF. Here the CDR3 DNA reads TGTGCCAGCAGTTACTCAACTGGCAGACCACTACAAGAGACCCAGTACTTC. The chain is built from TRBV6-2 or TRBV6-3 and TRBJ2-5; no definite D call. Trimming shortened V by 0 bases and J by 2 bases, and 16 bases separated the two germline ends. Germline-derived CDR1 and CDR2 are MNHEY and SVGEGT. This CDR3 has 17 residues.

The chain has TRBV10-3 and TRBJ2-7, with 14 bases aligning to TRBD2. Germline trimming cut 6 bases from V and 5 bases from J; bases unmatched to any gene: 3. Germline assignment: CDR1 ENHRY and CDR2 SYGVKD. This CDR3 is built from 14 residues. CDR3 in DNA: TGTGCCATCAGGGGGACTAGCGGGAGCCACGAGCAGTACTTC. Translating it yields CAIRGTSGSHEQYF.

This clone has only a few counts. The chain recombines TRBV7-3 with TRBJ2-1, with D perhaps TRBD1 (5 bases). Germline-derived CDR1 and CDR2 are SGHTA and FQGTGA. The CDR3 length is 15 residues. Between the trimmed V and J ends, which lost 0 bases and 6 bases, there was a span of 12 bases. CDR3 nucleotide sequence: TGTGCCAGCAGCTTAACAGGGGCATCCCGCAATGAGCAGTTCTTC. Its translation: CASSLTGASRNEQFF.

CDR3 coding DNA: TGCGCCAGCAGCTTAGGCGGAGACACCGGGGAGCTGTTTTTT. The encoded protein is CASSLGGDTGELFF. The chain carries TRBV5-1 and TRBJ2-2; D not resolved. Trimming stripped 2 bases from V and 3 bases from J, with 8 bases between. The CDR3 has 14 amino acids. CDR1 is SGHRS and CDR2 is YFSETQ in the germline V gene.

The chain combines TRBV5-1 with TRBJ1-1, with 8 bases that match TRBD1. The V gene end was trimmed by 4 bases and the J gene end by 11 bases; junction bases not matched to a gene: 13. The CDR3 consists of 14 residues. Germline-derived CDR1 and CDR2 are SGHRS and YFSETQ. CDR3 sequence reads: CASSKGQGTRKAFF. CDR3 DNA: TGCGCCAGCAGCAAAGGACAGGGAACCCGGAAGGCTTTCTTT.

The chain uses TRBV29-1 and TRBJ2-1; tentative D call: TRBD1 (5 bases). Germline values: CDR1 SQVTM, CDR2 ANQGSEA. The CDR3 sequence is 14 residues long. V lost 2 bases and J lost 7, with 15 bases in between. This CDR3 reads CSVERGAGGNEQFF. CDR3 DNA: TGCAGCGTTGAAAGGGGCGCCGGTGGAAATGAGCAGTTCTTC.

CDR3 region: CASRNGASGRGTDTQYF. CDR3 nucleotide sequence: TGTGCCAGCAGAAATGGGGCTAGCGGACGGGGCACAGATACGCAGTATTTT. This sequence joins TRBV28 and TRBJ2-3, with 7 bases fitting TRBD2. V was pared by 6 bases and J by 1 base, with 13 bases of the junction left unmatched. The CDR3 contains 17 residues. From germline, CDR1 is MDHEN and CDR2 SYDVKM.

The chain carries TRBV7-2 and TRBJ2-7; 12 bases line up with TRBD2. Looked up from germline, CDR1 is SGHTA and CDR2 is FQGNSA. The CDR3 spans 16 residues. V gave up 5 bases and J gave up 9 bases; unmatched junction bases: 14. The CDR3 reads CASSPIRTSGTSAQYF. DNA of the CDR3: TGTGCCAGCAGCCCTATAAGGACTAGCGGGACCTCCGCGCAGTACTTC.

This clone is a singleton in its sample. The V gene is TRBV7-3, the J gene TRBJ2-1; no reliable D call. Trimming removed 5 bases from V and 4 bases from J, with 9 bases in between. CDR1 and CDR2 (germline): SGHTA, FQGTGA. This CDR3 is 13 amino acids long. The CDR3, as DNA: TGTGCCAGCAGCAGAATCGGGTACAATGAGCAGTTCTTC. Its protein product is CASSRIGYNEQFF.

CDR3 nucleotides: TGTGCCAGCAGCTTAGTTCGGGGAAGCAGCGAGCAGTACTTC. Translation gives CASSLVRGSSEQYF. The gene calls are TRBV7-9 and TRBJ2-7, with a possible D match to TRBD2 (5 bases). Deletions cut 1 base from V and 6 bases from J, with 13 bases between. The CDR3 consists of 14 residues. The V gene's germline CDR1 is SEHNR and CDR2 FQNEAQ (reference sequence).

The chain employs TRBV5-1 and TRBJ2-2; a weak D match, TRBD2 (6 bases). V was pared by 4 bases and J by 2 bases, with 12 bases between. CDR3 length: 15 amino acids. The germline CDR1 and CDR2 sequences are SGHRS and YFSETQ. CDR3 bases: TGCGCCAGCAGCGGGAGGACTGATAACACCGGGGAGCTGTTTTTT. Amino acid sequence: CASSGRTDNTGELFF.

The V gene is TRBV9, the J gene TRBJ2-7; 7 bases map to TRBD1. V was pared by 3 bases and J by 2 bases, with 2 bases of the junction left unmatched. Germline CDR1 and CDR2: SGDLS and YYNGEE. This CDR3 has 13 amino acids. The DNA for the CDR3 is TGTGCCAGCAGCGCTGGGACAGCCTACGAGCAGTACTTC. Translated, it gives CASSAGTAYEQYF.

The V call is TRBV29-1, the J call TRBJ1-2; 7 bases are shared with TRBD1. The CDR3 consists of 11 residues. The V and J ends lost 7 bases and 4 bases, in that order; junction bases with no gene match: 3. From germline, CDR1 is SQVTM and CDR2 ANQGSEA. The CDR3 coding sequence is TGCAGCGCGGGACAGATCTATGGCTACACCTTC. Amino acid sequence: CSAGQIYGYTF.

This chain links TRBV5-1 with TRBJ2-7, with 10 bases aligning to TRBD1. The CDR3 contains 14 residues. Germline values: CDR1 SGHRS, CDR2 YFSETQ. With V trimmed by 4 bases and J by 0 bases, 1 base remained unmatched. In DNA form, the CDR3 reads TGCGCCAGCAGCCGGACAGGGGGCTCCTACGAGCAGTACTTC. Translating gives CASSRTGGSYEQYF.

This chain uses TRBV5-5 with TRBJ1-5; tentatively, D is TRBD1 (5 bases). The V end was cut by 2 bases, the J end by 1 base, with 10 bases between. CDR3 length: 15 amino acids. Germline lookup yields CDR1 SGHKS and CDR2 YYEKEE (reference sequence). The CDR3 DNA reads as TGTGCCAGCAGCTTCATCGGGGGAAGCAATCAGCCCCAGCATTTT. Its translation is CASSFIGGSNQPQHF.

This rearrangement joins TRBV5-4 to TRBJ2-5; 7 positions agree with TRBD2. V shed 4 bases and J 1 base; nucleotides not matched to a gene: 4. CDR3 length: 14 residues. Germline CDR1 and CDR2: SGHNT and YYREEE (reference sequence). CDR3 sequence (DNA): TGTGCCAGCAGCCCGAGCGGGACCCAAGAGACCCAGTACTTC. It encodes CASSPSGTQETQYF.

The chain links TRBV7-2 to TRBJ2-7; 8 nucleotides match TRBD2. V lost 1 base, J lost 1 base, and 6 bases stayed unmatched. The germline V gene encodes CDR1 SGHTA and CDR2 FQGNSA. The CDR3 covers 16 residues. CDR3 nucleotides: TGTGCCAGCAGCTTAGAATGGCGGGAGGCATCCTACGAGCAGTACTTC. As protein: CASSLEWREASYEQYF.

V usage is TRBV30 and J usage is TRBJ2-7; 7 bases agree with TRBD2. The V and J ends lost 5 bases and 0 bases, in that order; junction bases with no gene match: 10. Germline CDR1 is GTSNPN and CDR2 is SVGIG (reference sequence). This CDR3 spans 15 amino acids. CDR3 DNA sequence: TGTGCCTGGGAACCGGGACTACGCCCCTCCTACGAGCAGTACTTC. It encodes CAWEPGLRPSYEQYF.

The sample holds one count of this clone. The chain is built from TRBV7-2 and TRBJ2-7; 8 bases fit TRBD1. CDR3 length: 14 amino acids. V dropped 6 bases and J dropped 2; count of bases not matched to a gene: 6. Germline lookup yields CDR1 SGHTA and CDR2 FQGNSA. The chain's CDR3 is CASRLGQGPYEQYF. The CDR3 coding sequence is TGTGCCAGCAGACTCGGACAGGGTCCCTACGAGCAGTACTTC.

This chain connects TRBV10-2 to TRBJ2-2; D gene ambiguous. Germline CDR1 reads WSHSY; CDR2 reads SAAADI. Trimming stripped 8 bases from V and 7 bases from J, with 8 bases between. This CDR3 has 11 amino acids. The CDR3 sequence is CASGRFGELFF. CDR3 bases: TGCGCCAGCGGGCGTTTCGGGGAGCTGTTTTTT.

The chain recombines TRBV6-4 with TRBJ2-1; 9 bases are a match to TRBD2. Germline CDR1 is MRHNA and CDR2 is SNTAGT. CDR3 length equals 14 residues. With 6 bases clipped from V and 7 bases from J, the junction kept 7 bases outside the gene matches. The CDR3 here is CASSVGLAGNEQFF. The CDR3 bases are TGTGCCAGCAGCGTGGGGCTAGCGGGAAATGAGCAGTTCTTC.

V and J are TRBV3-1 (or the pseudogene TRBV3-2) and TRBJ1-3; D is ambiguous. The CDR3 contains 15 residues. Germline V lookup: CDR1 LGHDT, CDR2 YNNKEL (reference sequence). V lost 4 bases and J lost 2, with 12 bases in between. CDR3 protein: CASSPAGRTGNTIYF. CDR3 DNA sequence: TGTGCCAGCAGCCCAGCGGGGAGAACTGGAAACACCATATATTTT.

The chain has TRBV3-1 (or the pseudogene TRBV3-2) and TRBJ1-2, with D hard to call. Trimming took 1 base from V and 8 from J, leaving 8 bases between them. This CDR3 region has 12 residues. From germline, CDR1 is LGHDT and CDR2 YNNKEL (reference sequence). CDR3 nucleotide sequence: TGTGCCAGCAGCCAAGCAGATAGCGGCTACACCTTC. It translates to CASSQADSGYTF.

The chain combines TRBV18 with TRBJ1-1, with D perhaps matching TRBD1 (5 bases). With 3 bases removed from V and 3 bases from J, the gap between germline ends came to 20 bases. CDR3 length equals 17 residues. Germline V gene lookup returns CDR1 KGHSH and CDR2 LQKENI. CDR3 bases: TGTGCCAGCTCACCGTCCAGGGCCATTAAAAAGGACACTGAAGCTTTCTTT. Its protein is CASSPSRAIKKDTEAFF.

DNA of the CDR3: TGTGCCACCCAAGGCAGGAGGGACACCGGGGAGCTGTTTTTT. Translation gives CATQGRRDTGELFF. The chain recombines TRBV24-1 with TRBJ2-2; possible D gene TRBD2, 6 bases. The V end lost 9 bases, the J end lost 3 bases, and 13 bases lay between the germline ends. The CDR3 totals 14 residues. Per the germline V gene, CDR1 is KGHDR and CDR2 is SFDVKD.

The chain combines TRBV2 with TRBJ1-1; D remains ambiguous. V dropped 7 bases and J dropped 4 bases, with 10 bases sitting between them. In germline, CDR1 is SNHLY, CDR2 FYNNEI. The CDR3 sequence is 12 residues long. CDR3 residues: CASTRAGTEAFF. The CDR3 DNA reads TGTGCCAGCACGCGAGCGGGCACTGAAGCTTTCTTT.